This passage covers 15 T cell receptor beta chains from one sample sequenced in a study of cytomegalovirus exposure and HLA in healthy donors. Primers included in the PCR were 60 Vbeta and 13 Jbeta primers. Measured with immunoSEQ multiplex PCR; TCRdb has only the in-frame clones, and not every one. The table shows under 150,000 clones, with roughly 71% occurring only once. Material for sequencing was PBMCs. The source of these receptors is a man younger than 35 in good health and CMV-seropositive.

The chain links TRBV10-2 to TRBJ1-3; TRBD1 matches 9 bases. The CDR3 is 15 residues long. Germline trimming cut 2 bases from V and 4 bases from J; bases unmatched to any gene: 3. Germline assignment: CDR1 WSHSY and CDR2 SAAADI. CDR3 in amino acids: CASSETGGRGNTIYF. CDR3 nucleotide sequence: TGCGCCAGCAGTGAGACAGGGGGCCGGGGAAACACCATATATTTT.

The CDR3 loop reads CASSSRPARQGNYYF. The CDR3 DNA follows: TGTGCCAGCAGTTCCCGACCCGCAAGACAGGGGAACTATTATTTT. This chain uses TRBV6-5 with TRBJ2-3; 8 positions agree with TRBD1. Germline V lookup: CDR1 MNHEY, CDR2 SVGAGI. This CDR3 region has 15 residues. J was trimmed by 15 bases and V by 4 bases; bases with no gene match: 18.

In nucleotides, the CDR3 is TGCGCCAGCAGCTTGGAGTACAGGGGTTATTTCAAAAACAATGAGCAGTTCTTC. Translated: CASSLEYRGYFKNNEQFF. J is TRBJ2-1 and V is TRBV5-1; 7 bases are a match to TRBD1. This CDR3 contains 18 residues. The germline CDR1 and CDR2 sequences are SGHRS and YFSETQ. J was trimmed by 5 bases and V by 0 bases; bases with no gene match: 14.

This sequence joins TRBV18 and TRBJ2-3, with 10 bases matching TRBD2. V lost 5 bases to trimming and J lost 0 bases; unmatched junction nucleotides: 2. The CDR3 runs 15 residues. Germline CDR1 KGHSH, CDR2 LQKENI. This chain's CDR3 is CASSALAGSTDTQYF. The CDR3 DNA reads TGTGCCAGCTCAGCACTAGCGGGGAGCACAGATACGCAGTATTTT.

This chain uses TRBV6-5 with TRBJ1-6; 7 positions agree with TRBD1. This CDR3 contains 15 residues. Per the germline V gene, CDR1 is MNHEY and CDR2 is SVGAGI. Germline trimming cut 4 bases from V and 10 bases from J; bases unmatched to any gene: 10. The CDR3 region is CASSSHRQGQSPLHF. The CDR3 coding sequence is TGTGCCAGCAGTTCCCATAGACAGGGACAATCACCCCTCCACTTT.

This clone was observed a handful of times. V gene TRBV15 combines with J gene TRBJ1-6; possibly TRBD1 for D (5 bases). From germline, CDR1 is LNHNV and CDR2 YYDKDF (reference sequence). Between the trimmed V and J ends, which lost 1 base and 3 bases, there was a span of 13 bases. The CDR3 loop spans 17 amino acids. The CDR3, as DNA: TGTGCCACCAGCAGAGGGGGAGGGGCCCGCTATAATTCACCCCTCCACTTT. Translating gives CATSRGGGARYNSPLHF.

This clone was detected a few times. The chain couples TRBV7-2 to TRBJ2-7, with D possibly TRBD2 on 5 matching bases. This CDR3 has 14 residues. Trimming stripped 8 bases from V and 5 bases from J, with 19 bases between. CDR1 and CDR2 (germline): SGHTA, FQGNSA. In DNA form, the CDR3 reads TGTGCCAGCTCGGCGGGTCTAGGTTTCCACGAGCAGTACTTC. Protein: CASSAGLGFHEQYF.

This chain connects TRBV18 to TRBJ2-7; D possibly corresponds to TRBD1 (6 bases). V lost 5 bases to trimming and J lost 3 bases, with 11 bases between them. CDR1 is KGHSH, CDR2 LQKENI, per germline. The CDR3 has 13 amino acids. This chain's CDR3 is CASSEQGNYEQYF. The CDR3 nucleotides read TGTGCCAGCTCAGAACAGGGAAACTACGAGCAGTACTTC.

The rearrangement links TRBV4-1 to TRBJ1-2; D might be TRBD1 (5 bases). CDR1 is MGHRA and CDR2 is YSYEKL in the germline V gene. The CDR3 covers 14 residues. The V gene lost 1 base and the J gene lost 3 bases, with 9 bases spanning the gap. CDR3 loop: CASSQGRGDYGYTF. The CDR3 DNA sequence: TGCGCCAGCAGCCAAGGGAGGGGCGACTATGGCTACACCTTC.

This clone has only a few counts. The chain uses TRBV21-1 and TRBJ2-3; the listed D gene, TRBD1, was not tested against the DNA. TRBV21-1 is shown as a pseudogene. This CDR3 is built from 11 residues. The CDR3 sequence is CASPIPDTQYF. The CDR3 DNA sequence: TGTGCCAGCCCCATCCCAGATACGCAGTATTTT.

The V gene is TRBV7-9, the J gene TRBJ1-2; D might be TRBD1 (5 bases). Trimming took off 4 bases at V and 5 bases at J, with 14 bases between the two ends. The CDR3 has 14 amino acids. Germline loops: CDR1 SEHNR, CDR2 FQNEAQ (reference sequence). The CDR3 reads CASSSHRQGYGYTF. The CDR3 region has the DNA TGTGCCAGCAGCTCCCACAGGCAGGGTTATGGCTACACCTTC.

The chain combines TRBV10-3 with TRBJ2-1; TRBD2 aligns across 10 bases. CDR3 size: 16 residues. V lost 0 bases and J lost 5; bases outside the gene matches: 4. Germline V gene data show CDR1 as ENHRY and CDR2 as SYGVKD. CDR3 DNA sequence: TGTGCCATCAGTGAGTCAGGCACTAGCGGGGACAATGAGCAGTTCTTC. Translating it yields CAISESGTSGDNEQFF.

The rearrangement joins TRBV2 to TRBJ2-1, with TRBD1 identical over 8 bases. V was clipped by 8 bases and J by 8 bases; unmatched bases: 5. The CDR3 runs to 12 residues. CDR1 and CDR2 from the germline V gene are SNHLY and FYNNEI. CDR3 loop: CASGGQGDEQFF. CDR3 in DNA: TGTGCCAGCGGCGGACAGGGCGATGAGCAGTTCTTC.

In its sample, this clone was seen a few times. The chain has TRBV5-4 and TRBJ2-1, with 13 positions matching TRBD2. CDR3 length equals 15 residues. CDR1 and CDR2 (germline): SGHNT, YYREEE (reference sequence). Trimming removed 4 bases from V and 9 bases from J; junction bases left unmatched: 7. CDR3 nucleotides: TGTGCCAGCAGCCGAACTAGCGGGGGGGCCGGTGAGCAGTTCTTC. Translation gives CASSRTSGGAGEQFF.

Written as DNA, the CDR3 is TGTGCCAGCAGCGGTAGCGGCTATGGCTACACCTTC. It encodes CASSGSGYGYTF. The genes are TRBV2 and TRBJ1-2; D uncertain. The ends were cut back, 6 bases at V and 4 bases at J, with 9 bases in the middle. CDR1 SNHLY and CDR2 FYNNEI come from the germline V gene. The CDR3 runs to 12 residues.